This T cell receptor beta chain was identified during a study of identical twins. The CDR3 totals 14 residues. Germline V gene sequence: CDR1 ENHRY, CDR2 SYGVKD. Trimming took off 7 bases at V and 0 bases at J, with 10 bases between the two ends. Study-level results: Zero-insertion results could be subject to partial confounding by invariant MAIT and iNKT cells. Excess sharing between twins was weaker in beta out-of-frame sequences.

A universal primer site was added by template switching, and unique molecular identifiers were carried by the cDNA. TCRdb redid the calling of the 5' RACE reads with MiXCR, one entry per CDR3 protein. The sample comprises roughly 630,000 distinct CDR3 sequences, about 7% of which are singletons, and 1.6% rests with the top ten. This clonotype was observed at least ten times. As yet, its antigen is unknown. This sample was shared with a second study, whose subject was yellow fever vaccine responses in identical twins.

The genes are TRBV10-3 and TRBJ1-3, with D possibly being TRBD1 (5 bases). The sequence came from a woman aged 18-29 years in good health. Sample: PBMCs. CDR3 region: CAITEDISGNTIYF. The CDR3, as DNA: TGTGCCATCACCGAGGACATCTCTGGAAACACCATATATTTT.